This TCR beta chain comes out of a study of T cell responses to AZD1222 COVID-19 vaccine. Looking at the study overall: Whether given at about 4 or about 12 weeks, second doses were pooled. Study results and limitations: Sampled repertoires all dated from after the peak T cell response. Breadth and depth of Spike-specific TCRs rose after two AZD1222 doses.

Assay: immunoSEQ multiplex PCR; the TCRdb copy retains only in-frame clones and omits some. The table shows around 99,000 clones, with about 90% occurring only once. V shed 5 bases, J shed 0 bases, and the junction held 10 bases outside the gene matches. Looked up from germline, CDR1 is SGHTA and CDR2 is FQGNSA. CDR3 length: 17 residues. Regarding this clone: Its antigen is still unknown.

Sample: peripheral blood, taken on day 0 of AZD1222 vaccination. The genes are TRBV7-2 and TRBJ1-1; TRBD1 aligns across 9 bases. This sequence originates from an adult in good health. DNA of the CDR3: TGTGCCAGCAGCCAAAGTACAGGGGGCGGAATGAACACTGAAGCTTTCTTT. Its translation is CASSQSTGGGMNTEAFF.